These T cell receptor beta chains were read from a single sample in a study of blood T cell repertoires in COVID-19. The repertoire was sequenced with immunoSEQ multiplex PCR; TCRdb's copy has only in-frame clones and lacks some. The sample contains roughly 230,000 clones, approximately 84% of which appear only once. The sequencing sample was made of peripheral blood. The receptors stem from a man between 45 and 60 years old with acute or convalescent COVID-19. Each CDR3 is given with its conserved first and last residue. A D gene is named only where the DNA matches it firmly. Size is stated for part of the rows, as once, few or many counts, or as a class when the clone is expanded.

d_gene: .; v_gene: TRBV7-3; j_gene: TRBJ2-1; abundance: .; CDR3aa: CASSPRGPSSYNEQFF; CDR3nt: TGTGCCAGCAGCCCGCGGGGGCCGAGCTCCTACAATGAGCAGTTCTTC
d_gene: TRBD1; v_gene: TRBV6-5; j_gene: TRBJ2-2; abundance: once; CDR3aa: CASRPVGTGPGELFF; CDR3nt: TGTGCCAGCAGGCCGGTCGGGACAGGTCCCGGGGAGCTGTTTTTT
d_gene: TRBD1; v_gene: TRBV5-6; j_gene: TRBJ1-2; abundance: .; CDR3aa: CASSLPDRGHRFGYTF; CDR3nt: TGTGCCAGCAGCTTGCCGGACAGGGGGCATAGGTTTGGCTACACCTTC
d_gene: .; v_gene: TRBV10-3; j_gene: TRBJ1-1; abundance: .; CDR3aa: CAISEAQGTEAFF; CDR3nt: TGTGCCATCAGTGAGGCGCAGGGAACTGAAGCTTTCTTT
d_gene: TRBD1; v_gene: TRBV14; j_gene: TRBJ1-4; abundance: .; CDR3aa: CASSRQGFATNEKLFF; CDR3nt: TGTGCCAGCAGCCGACAGGGGTTTGCAACTAATGAAAAACTGTTTTTT
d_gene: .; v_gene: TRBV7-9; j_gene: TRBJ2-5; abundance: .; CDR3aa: CASSPTAFFGQETQYF; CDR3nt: TGTGCCAGCAGCCCTACAGCCTTCTTTGGTCAAGAGACCCAGTACTTC
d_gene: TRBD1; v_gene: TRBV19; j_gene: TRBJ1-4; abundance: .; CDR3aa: CASGQFGQAGEKLFF; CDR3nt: TGTGCCAGCGGCCAGTTCGGACAGGCTGGGGAAAAACTGTTTTTT
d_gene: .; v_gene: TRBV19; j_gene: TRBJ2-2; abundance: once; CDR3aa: CASKGRTTGELFF; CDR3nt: TGTGCCAGTAAGGGCAGGACTACCGGGGAGCTGTTTTTT
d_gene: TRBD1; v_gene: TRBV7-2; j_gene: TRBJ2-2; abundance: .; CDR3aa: CASSRPGQGVPGELFF; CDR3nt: TGTGCCAGCAGTCGCCCGGGACAGGGAGTACCCGGGGAGCTGTTTTTT
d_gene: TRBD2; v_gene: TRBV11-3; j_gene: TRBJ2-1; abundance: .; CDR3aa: CASSSSGSGDNEQFF; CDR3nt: TGTGCCAGCAGCTCCAGCGGGAGTGGCGACAATGAGCAGTTCTTC
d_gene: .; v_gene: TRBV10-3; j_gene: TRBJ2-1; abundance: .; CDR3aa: CAISATPGENEQFF; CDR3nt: TGTGCCATCAGTGCGACGCCAGGGGAGAATGAGCAGTTCTTC
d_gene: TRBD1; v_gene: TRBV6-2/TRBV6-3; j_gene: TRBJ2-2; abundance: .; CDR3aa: CASSGTGSTGELFF; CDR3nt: TGTGCCAGCAGCGGGACAGGGAGCACCGGGGAGCTGTTTTTT
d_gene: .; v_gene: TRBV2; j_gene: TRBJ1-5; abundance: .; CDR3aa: CASSEALRRGDQPQHF; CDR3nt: TGTGCCAGCAGTGAAGCGCTTCGGAGGGGTGATCAGCCCCAGCATTTT
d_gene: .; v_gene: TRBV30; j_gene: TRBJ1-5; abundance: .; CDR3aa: CAWSVTANQPQHF; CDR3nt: TGTGCCTGGAGTGTGACAGCTAATCAGCCCCAGCATTTT
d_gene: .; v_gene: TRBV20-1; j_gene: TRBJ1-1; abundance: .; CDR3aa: CSVKSEAFF; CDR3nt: TGCAGTGTAAAAAGCGAAGCTTTCTTT
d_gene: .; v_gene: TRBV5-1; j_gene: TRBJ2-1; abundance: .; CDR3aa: CASSSEQEFDEQFF; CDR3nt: TGCGCCAGCAGTTCGGAACAGGAATTTGATGAGCAGTTCTTC
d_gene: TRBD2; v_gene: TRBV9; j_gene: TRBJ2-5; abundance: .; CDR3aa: CASSARGLAERQYF; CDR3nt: TGTGCCAGCAGCGCCCGGGGACTAGCGGAGCGCCAGTACTTC
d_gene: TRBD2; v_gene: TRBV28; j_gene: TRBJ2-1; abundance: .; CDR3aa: CASSSVLREGGNNEQFF; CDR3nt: TGTGCCAGCAGTTCCGTCCTACGGGAGGGGGGGAACAATGAGCAGTTCTTC
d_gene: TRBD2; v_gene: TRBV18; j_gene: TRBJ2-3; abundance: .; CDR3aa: CASSPLAGEMDTQYF; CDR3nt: TGTGCCAGCTCACCACTAGCGGGAGAAATGGATACGCAGTATTTT
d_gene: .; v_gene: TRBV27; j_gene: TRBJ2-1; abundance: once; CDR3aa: CASTRAEAGRNEQFF; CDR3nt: TGTGCCAGCACTCGGGCGGAGGCTGGGAGAAATGAGCAGTTCTTC
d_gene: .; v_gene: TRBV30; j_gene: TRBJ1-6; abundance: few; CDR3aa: CAWRGRGSYNSPLHF; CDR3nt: TGTGCCTGGAGGGGTAGGGGGTCTTATAATTCACCCCTCCACTTT
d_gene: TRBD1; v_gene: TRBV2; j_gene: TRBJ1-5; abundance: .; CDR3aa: CASSEQTGGGQPQHF; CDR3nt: TGTGCCAGCAGCGAACAGACAGGGGGCGGTCAGCCCCAGCATTTT
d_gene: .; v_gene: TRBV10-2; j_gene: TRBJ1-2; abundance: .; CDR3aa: CASSGGTGLVRDGYTF; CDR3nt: TGCGCCAGCAGTGGGGGCACAGGGCTTGTGAGGGATGGCTACACCTTC
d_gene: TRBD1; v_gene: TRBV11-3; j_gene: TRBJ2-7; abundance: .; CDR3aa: CASSRRDSYEQYF; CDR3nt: TGTGCCAGCAGCCGACGGGACAGCTACGAGCAGTACTTC
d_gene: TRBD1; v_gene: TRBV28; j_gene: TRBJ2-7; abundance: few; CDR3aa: CASVGTTGGLYEQYF; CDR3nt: TGTGCCAGCGTGGGTACAACAGGGGGCTTGTACGAGCAGTACTTC
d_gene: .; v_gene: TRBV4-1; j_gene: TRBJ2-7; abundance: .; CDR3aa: CASSQVQGYDEQYF; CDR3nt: TGCGCCAGCAGCCAAGTTCAGGGTTATGACGAGCAGTACTTC
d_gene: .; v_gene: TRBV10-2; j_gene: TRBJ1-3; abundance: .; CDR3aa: CASSEPGQTGNTIYF; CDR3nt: TGCGCCAGCAGTGAGCCAGGACAGACTGGAAACACCATATATTTT
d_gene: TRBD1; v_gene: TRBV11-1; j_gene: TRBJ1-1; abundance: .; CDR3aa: CASIDRVENTEAFF; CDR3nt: TGTGCCAGCATAGACAGGGTAGAGAACACTGAAGCTTTCTTT
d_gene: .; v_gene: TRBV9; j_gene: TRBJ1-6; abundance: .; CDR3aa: CASSLGPFGNSPLHF; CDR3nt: TGTGCCAGCAGCCTGGGGCCCTTTGGTAATTCACCCCTCCACTTT
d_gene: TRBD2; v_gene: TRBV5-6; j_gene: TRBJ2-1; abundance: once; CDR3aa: CASSPQLAGGGNEQFF; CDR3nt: TGTGCCAGCAGCCCCCAACTAGCGGGAGGGGGCAATGAGCAGTTCTTC
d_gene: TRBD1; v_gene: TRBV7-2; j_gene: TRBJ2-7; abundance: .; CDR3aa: CASRGPGQRAYEQYF; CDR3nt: TGTGCCAGCAGAGGCCCGGGACAGAGGGCCTACGAGCAGTACTTC
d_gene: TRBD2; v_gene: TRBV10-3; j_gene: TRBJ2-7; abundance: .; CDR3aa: CAISENSAGGLYEQYF; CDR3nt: TGTGCCATCAGTGAAAACTCAGCGGGGGGCTTATACGAGCAGTACTTC
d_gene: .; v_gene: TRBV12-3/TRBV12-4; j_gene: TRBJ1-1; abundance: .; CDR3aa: CASSRRFVFF; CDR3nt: TGTGCCAGTTCGCGTCGCTTCGTATTCTTT
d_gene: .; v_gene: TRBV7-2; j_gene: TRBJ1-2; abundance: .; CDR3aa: CASSFEGYGYTF; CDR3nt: TGTGCCAGCAGCTTTGAGGGCTATGGCTACACCTTC
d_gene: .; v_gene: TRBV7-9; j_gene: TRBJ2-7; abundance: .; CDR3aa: CASSFQGPSYEQYF; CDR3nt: TGTGCCAGCAGCTTCCAGGGCCCCTCCTACGAGCAGTACTTC
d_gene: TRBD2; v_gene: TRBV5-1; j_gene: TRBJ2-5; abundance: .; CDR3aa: CASSRSGGVEETQYF; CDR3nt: TGCGCCAGCAGTCGTAGCGGGGGTGTGGAGGAGACCCAGTACTTC
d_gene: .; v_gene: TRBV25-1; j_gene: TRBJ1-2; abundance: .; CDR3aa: CASSESGGGSYGYTF; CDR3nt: TGTGCCAGCAGTGAATCTGGGGGCGGAAGCTATGGCTACACCTTC
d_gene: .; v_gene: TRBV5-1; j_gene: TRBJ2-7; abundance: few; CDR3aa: CASSLVGVGEQYF; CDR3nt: TGCGCCAGCAGCTTGGTAGGGGTCGGGGAGCAGTACTTC
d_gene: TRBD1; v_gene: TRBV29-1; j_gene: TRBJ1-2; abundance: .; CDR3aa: CSARGDGYTF; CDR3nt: TGCAGCGCCAGGGGGGATGGCTACACCTTC
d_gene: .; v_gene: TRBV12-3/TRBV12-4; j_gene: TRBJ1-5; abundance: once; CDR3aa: CASSFFPYQPQHF; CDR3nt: TGTGCCAGCAGTTTCTTCCCCTATCAGCCCCAGCATTTT
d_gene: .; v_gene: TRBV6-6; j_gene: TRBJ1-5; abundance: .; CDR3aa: CATLRGVNNQPQHF; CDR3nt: TGTGCCACCCTCAGAGGTGTGAACAATCAGCCCCAGCATTTT
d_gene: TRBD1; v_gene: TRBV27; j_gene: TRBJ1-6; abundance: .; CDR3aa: CASSFATGSGSPLHF; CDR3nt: TGTGCCAGCAGTTTTGCGACAGGGTCAGGTTCACCCCTCCACTTT
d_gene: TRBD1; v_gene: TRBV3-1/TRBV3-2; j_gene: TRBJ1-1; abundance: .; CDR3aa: CASSQWTGRRPEAFF; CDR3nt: TGTGCCAGCAGCCAATGGACAGGGCGTCGACCAGAGGCTTTCTTT
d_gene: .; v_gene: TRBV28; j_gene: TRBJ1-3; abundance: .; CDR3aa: CASSLGERNTIYF; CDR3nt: TGTGCCAGCAGTCTGGGCGAGCGAAACACCATATATTTT
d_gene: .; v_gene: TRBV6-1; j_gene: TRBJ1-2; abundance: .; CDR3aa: CASSEAVGRATF; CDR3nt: TGTGCCAGCAGTGAAGCGGTTGGGCGGGCCACCTTC
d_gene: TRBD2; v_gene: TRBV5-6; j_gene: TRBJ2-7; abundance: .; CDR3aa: CASSLSVLSGRLHEQYF; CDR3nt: TGTGCCAGCAGCTTGTCGGTCCTAAGCGGGAGGTTGCACGAGCAGTACTTC
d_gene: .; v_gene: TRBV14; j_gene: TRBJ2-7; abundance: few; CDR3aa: CASSQVTENYEQYF; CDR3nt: TGTGCCAGCAGCCAAGTAACAGAGAACTACGAGCAGTACTTC
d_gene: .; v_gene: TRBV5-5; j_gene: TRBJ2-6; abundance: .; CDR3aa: CASTRWSPGANVLTF; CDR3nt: TGTGCCAGCACCCGCTGGAGCCCTGGGGCCAACGTCCTGACTTTC
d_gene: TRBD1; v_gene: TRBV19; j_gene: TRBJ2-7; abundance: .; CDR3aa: CASSIVQGDSYEQYF; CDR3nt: TGTGCCAGTAGTATAGTTCAGGGGGACTCCTACGAGCAGTACTTC
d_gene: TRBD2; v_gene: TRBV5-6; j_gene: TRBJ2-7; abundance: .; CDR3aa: CASSYEGLVGYEQYF; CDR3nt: TGTGCCAGCAGCTACGAGGGACTAGTCGGCTACGAGCAGTACTTC